The sequence of this T cell receptor (beta chain) was determined in a study of OX40 agonist ivuxolimab in advanced cancers. Study context: Clinicians treated patients with ivuxolimab, an agonistic anti-OX40 (CD134) antibody. At about 82% male, the cohort had a mean age of 60 years, ranging from roughly 20 to 85.

CDR1 SGHVS and CDR2 FNYEAQ come from the germline V gene. V was clipped by 6 bases and J by 5 bases, with 19 bases between them. The CDR3 spans 15 residues. Repertoires were generated with immunoSEQ multiplex PCR, while TCRdb's copy carries only in-frame clones and drops some. Seen here are more than 50,000 clones, 94% observed once, and the top ten hold roughly 19%. Comments on this clone: Its antigen is unknown.

General study results and limits: Doses of 0.1 to 3.0 mg/kg were accompanied by clonal expansion of CD4+ and CD8+ blood T cells by week 6.

It was autoimmune disease history or systemic immunosuppression that excluded patients. Here the sequenced sample was CD4+ or CD8+ T cells sorted from blood, taken in a trial of the OX40 agonist ivuxolimab. The TCR sequence derives from an adult with an advanced solid tumor such as melanoma, head and neck, liver or kidney cancer. The chain is built from TRBV7-6 and TRBJ2-5; possibly TRBD1 for D (6 bases). Written as DNA, the CDR3 is TGTGCCAGCAGTATTGCGGCCAGGGGAGACGAGACCCAGTACTTC. This encodes CASSIAARGDETQYF.